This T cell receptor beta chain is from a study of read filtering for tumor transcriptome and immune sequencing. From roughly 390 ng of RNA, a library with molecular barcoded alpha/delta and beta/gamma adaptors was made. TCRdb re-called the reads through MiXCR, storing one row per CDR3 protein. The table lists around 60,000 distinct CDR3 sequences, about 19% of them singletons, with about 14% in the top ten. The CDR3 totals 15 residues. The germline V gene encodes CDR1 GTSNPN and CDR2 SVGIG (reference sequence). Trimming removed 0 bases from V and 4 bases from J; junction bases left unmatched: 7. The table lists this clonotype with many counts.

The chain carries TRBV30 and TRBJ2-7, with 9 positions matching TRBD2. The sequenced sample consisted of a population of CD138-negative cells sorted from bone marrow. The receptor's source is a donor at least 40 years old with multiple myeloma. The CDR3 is CAWSVLAGGGYEQYF. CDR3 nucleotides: TGTGCCTGGAGTGTACTCGCGGGAGGGGGGTACGAGCAGTACTTC.